The subject of this entry is one T cell receptor (beta chain). Its specificity is not known. The source of the sample is a study of shared clonotypes between healthy human individuals. Findings and caveats of the study: In several donors, about 5% of naive CD4 clonotypes appeared in common. Non-shared clonotypes had lower generation probabilities than those shared by all four donors. Enrolling few donors narrowed the genetic and exposure-history diversity that was represented.

Measured with immunoSEQ multiplex PCR; TCRdb has only the in-frame clones, and not every one. The table lists hundreds of thousands of clones, 60% to 75% of them singletons. Germline-derived CDR1 and CDR2 are SGHKS and YYEKEE (reference sequence). CDR3 length: 18 amino acids. Trimming cost V 2 bases and J 6 bases, with 26 bases left between them. This TCR was recovered from a woman aged 25 to 45 in good health. This chain joins TRBV5-5 and TRBJ1-1, with D possibly being TRBD1 (6 bases). The specimen sequenced was memory CD4+ T cells sorted from blood. The subset is: CD45RA-negative fraction. The CDR3 DNA reads TGTGCCAGCAGCTTAACTGGACAGATCCCCCTCGGTCACGCTGAAGCTTTCTTT. Translation gives CASSLTGQIPLGHAEAFF.